Listed here is a single TCR beta chain. The data derive from a study of early stage breast cancer tumors. Germline-derived CDR1 and CDR2 are ENHRY and SYGVKD. CDR3 length: 18 residues. V gave up 4 bases and J gave up 0 bases; unmatched junction bases: 5. The data were produced by immunoSEQ multiplex PCR, yet TCRdb's version contains in-frame clones alone and is incomplete. The sample shows just over 50,000 clones, roughly 78% of them seen only once. The sequenced sample was blood. The source is a person aged 40-50 years with breast cancer. The chain combines TRBV10-3 with TRBJ2-1; TRBD2 matches at 14 bases. This CDR3 reads CAISGLAGGPGSYNEQFF. The CDR3, as DNA: TGTGCCATCAGTGGACTAGCGGGAGGGCCTGGCTCCTACAATGAGCAGTTCTTC.